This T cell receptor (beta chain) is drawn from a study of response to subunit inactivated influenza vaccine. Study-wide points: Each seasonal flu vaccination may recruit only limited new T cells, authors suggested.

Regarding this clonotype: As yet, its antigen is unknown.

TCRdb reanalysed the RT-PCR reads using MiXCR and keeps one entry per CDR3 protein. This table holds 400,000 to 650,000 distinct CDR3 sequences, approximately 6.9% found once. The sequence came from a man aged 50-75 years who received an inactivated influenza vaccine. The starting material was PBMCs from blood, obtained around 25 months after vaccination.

CDR3 loop: CASSPSLNSPLHF. DNA for the CDR3: TGCGCCAGCAGCCCCTCCTTAAATTCACCCCTCCACTTT. The genes are TRBV5-1 and TRBJ1-6; D gene uncertain. This CDR3 is 13 amino acids long. The germline CDR1 and CDR2 sequences are SGHRS and YFSETQ. V was cut by 4 bases and J by 7 bases, with 9 bases left in between. The full variable domain, with the rest looked up from reference TRBV5-1 and TRBJ1-6, is KAGVTQTPRYLIKTRGQQVTLSCSPISGHRSVSWYQQTPGQGLQFLFEYFSETQRNKGNFPGRFSGRQFSNSRSEMNVSTLELGDSALYLCASSPSLNSPLHFGNGTRLTVT.